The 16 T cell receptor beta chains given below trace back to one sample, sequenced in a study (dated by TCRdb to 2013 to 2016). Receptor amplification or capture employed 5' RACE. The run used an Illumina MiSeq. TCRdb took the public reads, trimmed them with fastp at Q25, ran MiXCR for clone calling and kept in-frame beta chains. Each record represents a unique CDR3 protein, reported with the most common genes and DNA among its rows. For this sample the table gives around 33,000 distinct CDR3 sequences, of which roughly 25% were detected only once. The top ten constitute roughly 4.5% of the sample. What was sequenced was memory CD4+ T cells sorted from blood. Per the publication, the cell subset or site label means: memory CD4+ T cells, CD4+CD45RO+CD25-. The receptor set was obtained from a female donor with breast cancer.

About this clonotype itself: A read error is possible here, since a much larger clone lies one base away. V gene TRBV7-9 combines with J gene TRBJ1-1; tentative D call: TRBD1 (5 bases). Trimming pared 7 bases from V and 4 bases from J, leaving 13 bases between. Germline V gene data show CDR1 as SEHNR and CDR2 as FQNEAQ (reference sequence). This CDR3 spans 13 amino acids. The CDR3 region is CASTWTRTTEAFF. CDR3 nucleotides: TGTGCCAGCACCTGGACACGAACCACTGAAGCTTTCTTT. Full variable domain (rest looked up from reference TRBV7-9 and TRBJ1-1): DTGVSQNPRHKITKRGQNVTFRCDPISEHNRLYWYRQTLGQGPEFLTYFQNEAQLEKSRLLSDRFSAERPKGSFSTLEIQRTEQGDSAMYLCASTWTRTTEAFFGQGTRLTVV.

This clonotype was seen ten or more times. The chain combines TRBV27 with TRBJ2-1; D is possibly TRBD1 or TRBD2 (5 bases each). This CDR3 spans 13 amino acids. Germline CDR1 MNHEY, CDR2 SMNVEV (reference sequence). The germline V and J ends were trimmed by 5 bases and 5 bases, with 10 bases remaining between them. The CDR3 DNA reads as TGTGCCAGCAGTGGGGACCCCGACAATGAGCAGTTCTTC. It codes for CASSGDPDNEQFF.

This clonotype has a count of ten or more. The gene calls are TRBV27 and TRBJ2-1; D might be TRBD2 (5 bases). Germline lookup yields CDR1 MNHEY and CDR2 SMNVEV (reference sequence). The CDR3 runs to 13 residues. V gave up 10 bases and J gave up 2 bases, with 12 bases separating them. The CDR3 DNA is TGTGCCACCCAGAGGGTAACCTACAATGAGCAGTTCTTC. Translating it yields CATQRVTYNEQFF.

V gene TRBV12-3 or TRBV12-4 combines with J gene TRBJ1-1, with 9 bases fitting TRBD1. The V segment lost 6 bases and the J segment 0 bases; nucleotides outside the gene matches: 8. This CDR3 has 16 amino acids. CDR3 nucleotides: TGTGCCAGCAGCCTGGGACAGGGATTCATGAACACTGAAGCTTTCTTT. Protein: CASSLGQGFMNTEAFF.

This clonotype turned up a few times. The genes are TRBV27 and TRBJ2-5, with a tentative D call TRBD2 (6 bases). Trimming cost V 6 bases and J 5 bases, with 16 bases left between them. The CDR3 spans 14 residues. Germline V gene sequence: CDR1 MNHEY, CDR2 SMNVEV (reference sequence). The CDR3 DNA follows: TGTGCCAGCAGCTTTTACGGTGGAGGGGAGACCCAGTACTTC. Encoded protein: CASSFYGGGETQYF.

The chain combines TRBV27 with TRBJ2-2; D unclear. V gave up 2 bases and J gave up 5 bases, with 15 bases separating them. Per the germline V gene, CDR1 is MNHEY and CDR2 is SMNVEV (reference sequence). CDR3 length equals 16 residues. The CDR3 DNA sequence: TGTGCCAGCAGTTTAATCTCCATGTTTAAGACCGGGGAGCTGTTTTTT. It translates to CASSLISMFKTGELFF.

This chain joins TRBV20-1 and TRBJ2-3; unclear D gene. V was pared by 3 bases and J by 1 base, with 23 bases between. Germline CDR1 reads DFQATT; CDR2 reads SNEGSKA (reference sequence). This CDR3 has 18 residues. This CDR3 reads CSASIGLQSRWGTDTQYF. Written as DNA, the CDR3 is TGCAGTGCTAGTATTGGGCTCCAGTCTAGATGGGGCACAGATACGCAGTATTTT.

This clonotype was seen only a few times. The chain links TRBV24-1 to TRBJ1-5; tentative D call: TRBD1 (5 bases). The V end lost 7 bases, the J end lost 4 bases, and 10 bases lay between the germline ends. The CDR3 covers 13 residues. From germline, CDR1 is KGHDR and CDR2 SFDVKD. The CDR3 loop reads CATSETVNQPQHF. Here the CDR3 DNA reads TGTGCCACCAGCGAGACAGTTAATCAGCCCCAGCATTTT.

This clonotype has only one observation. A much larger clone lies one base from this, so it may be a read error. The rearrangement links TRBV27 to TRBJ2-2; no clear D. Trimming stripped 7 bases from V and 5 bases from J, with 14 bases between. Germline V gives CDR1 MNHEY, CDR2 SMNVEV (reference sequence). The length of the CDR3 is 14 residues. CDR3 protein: CASTSWNRTGELFF. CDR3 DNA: TGTGCCAGCACCTCATGGAATAGGACCGGGGAGCTGTTTTTT.

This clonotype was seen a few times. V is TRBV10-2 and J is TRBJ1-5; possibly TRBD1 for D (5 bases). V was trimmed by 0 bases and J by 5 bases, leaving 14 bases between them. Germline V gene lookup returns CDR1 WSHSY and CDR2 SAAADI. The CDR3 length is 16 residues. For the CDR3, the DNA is TGCGCCAGCAGTGAGTCGAACTGGGTAGGGGATCAGCCCCAGCATTTT. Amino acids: CASSESNWVGDQPQHF.

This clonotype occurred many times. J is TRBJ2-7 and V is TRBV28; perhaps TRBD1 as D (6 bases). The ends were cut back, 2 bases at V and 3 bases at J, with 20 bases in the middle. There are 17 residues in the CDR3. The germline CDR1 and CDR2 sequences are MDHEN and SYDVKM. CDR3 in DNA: TGTGCCAGCAGTTTACTCCCTAGTCCCGGGACAAGCTACGAGCAGTACTTC. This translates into CASSLLPSPGTSYEQYF. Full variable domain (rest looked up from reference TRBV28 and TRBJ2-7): DVKVTQSSRYLVKRTGEKVFLECVQDMDHENMFWYRQDPGLGLRLIYFSYDVKMKEKGDIPEGYSVSREKKERFSLILESASTNQTSMYLCASSLLPSPGTSYEQYFGPGTRLTVT.

The CDR3 loop is CASSLGGGEAFF. CDR3 coding DNA: TGTGCCAGCAGTTTGGGGGGAGGGGAAGCTTTCTTT. The chain has TRBV12-3 or TRBV12-4 and TRBJ1-1; weak D call: TRBD1 (5 bases). The CDR3 is 12 residues long. Trimming shortened V by 3 bases and J by 8 bases, and 10 bases separated the two germline ends.

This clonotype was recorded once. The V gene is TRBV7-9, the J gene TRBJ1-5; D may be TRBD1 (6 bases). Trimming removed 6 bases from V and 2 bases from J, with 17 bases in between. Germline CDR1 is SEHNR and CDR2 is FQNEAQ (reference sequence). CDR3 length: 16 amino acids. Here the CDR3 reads CASSQRDNRGNQPQHF. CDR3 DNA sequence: TGTGCCAGCAGTCAAAGGGACAATAGGGGCAATCAGCCCCAGCATTTT. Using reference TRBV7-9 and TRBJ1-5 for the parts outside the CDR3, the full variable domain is DTGVSQNPRHKITKRGQNVTFRCDPISEHNRLYWYRQTLGQGPEFLTYFQNEAQLEKSRLLSDRFSAERPKGSFSTLEIQRTEQGDSAMYLCASSQRDNRGNQPQHFGDGTRLSIL.

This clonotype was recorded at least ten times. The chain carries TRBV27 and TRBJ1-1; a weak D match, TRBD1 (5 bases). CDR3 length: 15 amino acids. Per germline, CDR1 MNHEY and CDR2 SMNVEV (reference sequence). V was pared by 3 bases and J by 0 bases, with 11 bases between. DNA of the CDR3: TGTGCCAGCAGTTTCGCCGGGACGGTGAACACTGAAGCTTTCTTT. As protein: CASSFAGTVNTEAFF.

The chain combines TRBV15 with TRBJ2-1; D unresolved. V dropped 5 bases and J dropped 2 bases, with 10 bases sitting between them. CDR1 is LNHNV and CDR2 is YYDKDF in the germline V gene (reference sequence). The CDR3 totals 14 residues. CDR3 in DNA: TGTGCCACCAGCCTACGGACGGCCTACAATGAGCAGTTCTTC. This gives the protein CATSLRTAYNEQFF.

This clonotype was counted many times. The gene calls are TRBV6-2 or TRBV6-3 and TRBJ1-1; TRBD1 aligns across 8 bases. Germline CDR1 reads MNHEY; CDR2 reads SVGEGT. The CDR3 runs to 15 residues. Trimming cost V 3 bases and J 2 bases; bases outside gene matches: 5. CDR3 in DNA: TGTGCCAGCAGTTATCAGGGGGCGGCAAACACTGAAGCTTTCTTT. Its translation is CASSYQGAANTEAFF.